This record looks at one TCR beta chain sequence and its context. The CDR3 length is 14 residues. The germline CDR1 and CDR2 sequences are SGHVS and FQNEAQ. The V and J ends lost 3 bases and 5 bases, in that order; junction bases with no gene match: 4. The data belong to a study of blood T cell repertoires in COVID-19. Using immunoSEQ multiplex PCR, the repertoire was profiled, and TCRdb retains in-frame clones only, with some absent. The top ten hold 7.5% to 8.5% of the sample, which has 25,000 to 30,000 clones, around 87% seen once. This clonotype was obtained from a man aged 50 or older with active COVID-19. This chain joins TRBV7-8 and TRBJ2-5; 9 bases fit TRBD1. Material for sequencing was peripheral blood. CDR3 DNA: TGTGCCAGCAGCTTCGACAGGGGGAGGGAGACCCAGTACTTC. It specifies CASSFDRGRETQYF.